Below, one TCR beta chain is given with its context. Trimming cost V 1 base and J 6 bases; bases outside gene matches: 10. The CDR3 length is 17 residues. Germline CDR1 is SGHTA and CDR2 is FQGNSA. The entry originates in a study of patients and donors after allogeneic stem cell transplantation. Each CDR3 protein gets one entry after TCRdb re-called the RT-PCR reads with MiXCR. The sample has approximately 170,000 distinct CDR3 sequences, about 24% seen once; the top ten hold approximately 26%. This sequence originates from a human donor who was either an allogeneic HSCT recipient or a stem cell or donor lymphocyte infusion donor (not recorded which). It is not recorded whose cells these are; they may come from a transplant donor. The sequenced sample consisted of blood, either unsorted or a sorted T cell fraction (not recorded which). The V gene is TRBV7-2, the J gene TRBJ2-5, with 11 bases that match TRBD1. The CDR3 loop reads CASSLVGTGGTPKTQYF. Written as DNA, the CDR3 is TGTGCCAGCAGCTTAGTGGGGACAGGGGGAACCCCAAAGACCCAGTACTTC.